The 23 T cell receptor beta chains given below trace back to one sample, sequenced in a study of control samples from healthy donors and cancer patients. TCRdb's copy holds only in-frame clones and misses some; the assay was immunoSEQ multiplex PCR. This table holds 75,000 to 100,000 clones, around 87% found once. The source material was blood. These receptors were taken from a woman between 50 and 59 years old in good health.

The chain recombines TRBV18 with TRBJ1-1; D ambiguous. Germline CDR1 is KGHSH and CDR2 is LQKENI. With 9 bases removed from V and 2 bases from J, the gap between germline ends came to 22 bases. The CDR3 is 16 residues long. The CDR3, as DNA: TGTGCCAGTACACAAAACCGCCCCAGTAAAAACACTGAAGCTTTCTTT. Protein: CASTQNRPSKNTEAFF.

Only one count was recorded for this clone. The V call is TRBV9, the J call TRBJ2-7; D is perhaps TRBD1 (5 bases). Germline V gene data show CDR1 as SGDLS and CDR2 as YYNGEE. The CDR3 totals 20 residues. V was cut by 1 base and J by 4 bases, with 30 bases left in between. The CDR3 here is CASSVLAEPALRGNYYEQYF. The CDR3, as DNA: TGTGCCAGCAGCGTACTTGCTGAGCCCGCCTTAAGGGGAAATTATTACGAGCAGTACTTC. The whole variable domain, remainder taken from reference TRBV9 and TRBJ2-7, is DSGVTQTPKHLITATGQRVTLRCSPRSGDLSVYWYQQSLDQGLQFLIQYYNGEERAKGNILERFSAQQFPDLHSELNLSSLELGDSALYFCASSVLAEPALRGNYYEQYFGPGTRLTVT.

The sample holds one count of this clone. This chain joins TRBV9 and TRBJ1-2; no reliable D call. CDR1 and CDR2 from the germline V gene are SGDLS and YYNGEE. V was pared by 0 bases and J by 0 bases, with 9 bases between. The CDR3 contains 15 residues. The CDR3 protein is CASSVVAETNYGYTF. The CDR3 nucleotides read TGTGCCAGCAGCGTAGTGGCAGAAACTAACTATGGCTACACCTTC.

The CDR3 protein is CASSLWTSGGELFF. CDR3 sequence (DNA): TGTGCCAGCAGCTTGTGGACTAGCGGCGGGGAGCTGTTTTTT. The V and J genes are TRBV5-6 and TRBJ2-2, with 10 bases identical to TRBD2. This CDR3 is built from 14 residues. The germline CDR1 and CDR2 sequences are SGHDT and YYEEEE. Trimming removed 1 base from V and 7 bases from J; junction bases left unmatched: 1.

The rearrangement links TRBV3-1 (or the pseudogene TRBV3-2) to TRBJ2-7; perhaps TRBD2 as D (6 bases). V gave up 1 base and J gave up 0 bases, with 10 bases separating them. The CDR3 is 15 residues long. CDR1 is LGHDT and CDR2 is YNNKEL in the germline V gene (reference sequence). CDR3 amino acids: CASSQGAGFSYEQYF. DNA of the CDR3: TGTGCCAGCAGCCAAGGTGCGGGATTCTCCTACGAGCAGTACTTC.

The V and J genes are TRBV7-8 and TRBJ2-1, with 9 bases matching TRBD1. The CDR3 spans 15 residues. Germline V gene data show CDR1 as SGHVS and CDR2 as FQNEAQ. The junction had 6 bases not matched to a gene; V was cut back by 5 bases and J by 4 bases. CDR3 loop: CASSMTGGGYNEQFF. The CDR3 DNA is TGTGCCAGCAGCATGACAGGGGGAGGGTACAATGAGCAGTTCTTC.

The chain joins TRBV7-9 to TRBJ2-1; D unclear. Germline-derived CDR1 and CDR2 are SEHNR and FQNEAQ (reference sequence). The CDR3 runs to 15 residues. Trimming removed 5 bases from V and 6 bases from J, with 17 bases in between. The CDR3 region is CASSPKIRLGNEQFF. In nucleotides, the CDR3 is TGTGCCAGCAGCCCGAAGATCAGATTGGGCAATGAGCAGTTCTTC.

The chain carries TRBV10-3 and TRBJ2-7; a possible D gene is TRBD2 (7 bases). The CDR3 spans 16 residues. V lost 3 bases and J 1 base, leaving 16 bases between the germline ends. Germline loops: CDR1 ENHRY, CDR2 SYGVKD. The CDR3 region is CAISDGGLLASYEQYF. As DNA, the CDR3 is TGTGCCATCAGTGACGGGGGGCTGCTCGCTTCCTACGAGCAGTACTTC.

The chain uses TRBV5-1 and TRBJ1-4; no clear D. V was clipped by 1 base and J by 0 bases, with 4 bases between them. CDR1 is SGHRS, CDR2 YFSETQ, per germline. The CDR3 consists of 14 residues. In DNA form, the CDR3 reads TGCGCCAGCAGCTTGACAACAACTAATGAAAAACTGTTTTTT. Encoded protein: CASSLTTTNEKLFF. The full variable domain, rest sourced from reference TRBV5-1 and TRBJ1-4, is KAGVTQTPRYLIKTRGQQVTLSCSPISGHRSVSWYQQTPGQGLQFLFEYFSETQRNKGNFPGRFSGRQFSNSRSEMNVSTLELGDSALYLCASSLTTTNEKLFFGSGTQLSVL.

This clone was found a few times. The chain has TRBV7-2 and TRBJ2-7; D possibly corresponds to TRBD2 (5 bases). Germline lookup yields CDR1 SGHTA and CDR2 FQGNSA. Deletions cut 5 bases from V and 0 bases from J, with 14 bases between. There are 15 residues in the CDR3. CDR3 sequence: CASSLDGLYSYEQYF. CDR3 in DNA: TGTGCCAGCAGCCTCGACGGACTTTACTCCTACGAGCAGTACTTC.

This rearrangement joins TRBV9 to TRBJ2-5; the D gene is possibly TRBD2 (6 bases). Germline V gene lookup returns CDR1 SGDLS and CDR2 YYNGEE. Trimming pared 2 bases from V and 5 bases from J, leaving 25 bases between. The CDR3 has 18 residues. The chain's CDR3 is CASSVGSLAPPGRETQYF. The DNA of the CDR3 is TGTGCCAGCAGCGTGGGATCGTTAGCCCCCCCAGGGAGGGAGACCCAGTACTTC.

The chain uses TRBV7-6 and TRBJ2-7, with D uncertain. This CDR3 contains 12 residues. CDR1 is SGHVS and CDR2 is FNYEAQ in the germline V gene. The CDR3 is CALIPGSYEQYF. DNA of the CDR3: TGTGCGCTGATACCGGGCTCCTACGAGCAGTACTTC.

The chain employs TRBV7-3 and TRBJ1-3; the D is unclear. The CDR3 covers 14 residues. V was cut by 5 bases and J by 2 bases, with 10 bases left in between. Germline CDR1 is SGHTA and CDR2 is FQGTGA. CDR3 amino acids: CASSPTHTGNTIYF. As DNA, the CDR3 is TGTGCCAGCAGCCCGACTCATACTGGAAACACCATATATTTT.

CDR3: CASSYGREGVQYF. CDR3 sequence (DNA): TGTGCCAGCAGTTACGGCCGGGAGGGGGTCCAGTACTTC. The V gene is TRBV6-5, the J gene TRBJ2-5, with 8 bases that match TRBD2. The germline V gene has CDR1 MNHEY and CDR2 SVGAGI. The CDR3 has 13 residues. V lost 2 bases, J lost 10 bases, and 6 bases stayed unmatched.

The J gene is TRBJ1-3, the V gene TRBV18; the D is unclear. The germline gives CDR1 KGHSH, CDR2 LQKENI. The CDR3 totals 15 residues. Trimming pared 2 bases from V and 2 bases from J, leaving 10 bases between. CDR3 residues: CASSPGRQAGNTIYF. The CDR3 coding sequence is TGTGCCAGCTCACCAGGCCGGCAGGCTGGAAACACCATATATTTT.

V and J are TRBV5-1 and TRBJ1-2, with 7 bases that match TRBD1. The trim removed 3 bases at V and 3 bases at J, leaving 8 bases unmatched. Germline CDR1 reads SGHRS; CDR2 reads YFSETQ. This CDR3 has 15 amino acids. The CDR3 DNA follows: TGCGCCAGCAGCTGGGACAGATTTGCCGACTATGGCTACACCTTC. Translation gives CASSWDRFADYGYTF.

The chain carries TRBV4-1 and TRBJ2-1; 9 bases agree with TRBD2. CDR1 is MGHRA, CDR2 YSYEKL, per germline. The CDR3 sequence is 15 residues long. Trimming removed 1 base from V and 4 bases from J; junction bases left unmatched: 2. The CDR3 DNA reads as TGCGCCAGCAGCCAAGTAGCGGGAGCTTACAATGAGCAGTTCTTC. Translation: CASSQVAGAYNEQFF.

V usage is TRBV7-8 and J usage is TRBJ2-7; unclear D gene. This CDR3 contains 12 residues. The germline V gene has CDR1 SGHVS and CDR2 FQNEAQ. V was trimmed by 4 bases and J by 0 bases, leaving 4 bases between them. The CDR3 nucleotides read TGTGCCAGCAGCTCGAGCTCCTACGAGCAGTACTTC. It codes for CASSSSSYEQYF. The variable domain in full, with the rest retrieved from reference TRBV7-8 and TRBJ2-7, is GAGVSQSPRYKVAKRGQDVALRCDPISGHVSLFWYQQALGQGPEFLTYFQNEAQLDKSGLPSDRFFAERPEGSVSTLKIQRTQQEDSAVYLCASSSSSYEQYFGPGTRLTVT.

V gene TRBV7-9 combines with J gene TRBJ2-1; TRBD1 matches 7 bases. The CDR3 consists of 16 residues. Trimming at V came to 5 bases and at J to 0 bases, leaving 7 bases not matched to a gene. Looked up from germline, CDR1 is SEHNR and CDR2 is FQNEAQ (reference sequence). CDR3 loop: CASSPRTGDSYNEQFF. In nucleotides, the CDR3 is TGTGCCAGCAGCCCACGGACAGGAGACTCCTACAATGAGCAGTTCTTC.

The chain joins TRBV7-2 to TRBJ2-1; unclear D gene. Germline V gene sequence: CDR1 SGHTA, CDR2 FQGNSA. Trimming left V 3 bases short and J 7 bases short, with 4 bases between. This CDR3 contains 11 residues. The CDR3 sequence: CASSFLNEQFF. CDR3 coding DNA: TGTGCCAGCAGCTTCTTGAATGAGCAGTTCTTC.

The V call is TRBV7-2, the J call TRBJ2-4, with D unresolved. The CDR3 length is 12 residues. Trimming pared 0 bases from V and 6 bases from J, leaving 3 bases between. CDR1 and CDR2 (germline): SGHTA, FQGNSA. The CDR3 DNA reads TGTGCCAGCAGCTTAGCGGTAAACATTCAGTACTTC. Its translation is CASSLAVNIQYF.

This clone was seen only once. The V call is TRBV7-9, the J call TRBJ2-7; D unclear. The CDR3 is 12 residues long. V lost 5 bases and J 5 bases, leaving 10 bases between the germline ends. Germline V lookup: CDR1 SEHNR, CDR2 FQNEAQ (reference sequence). In DNA, the CDR3 is TGTGCCAGCAGCCAAGTAAGACACGAGCAGTACTTC. Protein: CASSQVRHEQYF.

The V call is TRBV5-8, the J call TRBJ2-7; 9 nucleotides match TRBD1. The J segment lost 2 bases and the V segment lost 4 bases, leaving 4 bases of the junction unmatched. Germline lookup yields CDR1 SGHTS and CDR2 YDEGEE. The CDR3 extends over 14 amino acids. CDR3: CASSTRQGAYEQYF. The CDR3 DNA is TGTGCCAGCAGCACCCGACAGGGGGCCTACGAGCAGTACTTC.